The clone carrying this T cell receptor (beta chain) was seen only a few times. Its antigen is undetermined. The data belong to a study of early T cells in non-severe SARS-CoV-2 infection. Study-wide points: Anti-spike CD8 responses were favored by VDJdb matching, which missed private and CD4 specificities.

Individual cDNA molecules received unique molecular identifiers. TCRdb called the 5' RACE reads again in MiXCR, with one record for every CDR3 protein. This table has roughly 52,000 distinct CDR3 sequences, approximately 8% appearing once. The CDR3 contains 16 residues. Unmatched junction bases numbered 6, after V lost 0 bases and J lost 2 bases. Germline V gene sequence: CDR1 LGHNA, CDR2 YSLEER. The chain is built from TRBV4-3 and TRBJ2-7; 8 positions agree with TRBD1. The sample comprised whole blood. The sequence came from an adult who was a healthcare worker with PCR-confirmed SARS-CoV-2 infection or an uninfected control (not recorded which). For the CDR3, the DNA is TGCGCCAGCAGCCAAGATCGACAGGGACAGGCCTACGAGCAGTACTTC. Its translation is CASSQDRQGQAYEQYF.